The present T cell receptor (beta chain) was sequenced within a study of blood T cell repertoires in COVID-19. Study-wide context: Samples came from the United States, Italy and Spain, spanning acute and convalescent COVID-19. The analysed material was cDNA or gDNA that came from T cells, B-cell-depleted T cells, or PBMCs.

Trimming shortened V by 0 bases and J by 0 bases, and 11 bases separated the two germline ends. The CDR3 loop spans 16 amino acids. Germline CDR1 SGHRS, CDR2 YFSETQ. Seattle's cohort entered during active infection and was followed longitudinally. This clone was seen a handful of times. As handled by the study authors: Amplification of reference gene primers provided the estimated nucleated cell counts. Assay: immunoSEQ multiplex PCR; the TCRdb copy retains only in-frame clones and omits some. That table furnishes V, J and clone size, whereas the DNA furnished D and trimming. The table includes more than 150,000 clones, 81% detected once.

This chain joins TRBV5-1 and TRBJ2-3, with D possibly matching TRBD1 (6 bases). This clonotype was obtained from a woman aged 80 or over with COVID-19, enrolled during active disease. The sample taken for sequencing was peripheral blood. The CDR3 coding sequence is TGCGCCAGCAGCTTGGCTCACAGGGCTAGCACAGATACGCAGTATTTT. This sequence encodes CASSLAHRASTDTQYF. Complete variable domain (other parts from reference TRBV5-1 and TRBJ2-3): KAGVTQTPRYLIKTRGQQVTLSCSPISGHRSVSWYQQTPGQGLQFLFEYFSETQRNKGNFPGRFSGRQFSNSRSEMNVSTLELGDSALYLCASSLAHRASTDTQYFGPGTRLTVL.